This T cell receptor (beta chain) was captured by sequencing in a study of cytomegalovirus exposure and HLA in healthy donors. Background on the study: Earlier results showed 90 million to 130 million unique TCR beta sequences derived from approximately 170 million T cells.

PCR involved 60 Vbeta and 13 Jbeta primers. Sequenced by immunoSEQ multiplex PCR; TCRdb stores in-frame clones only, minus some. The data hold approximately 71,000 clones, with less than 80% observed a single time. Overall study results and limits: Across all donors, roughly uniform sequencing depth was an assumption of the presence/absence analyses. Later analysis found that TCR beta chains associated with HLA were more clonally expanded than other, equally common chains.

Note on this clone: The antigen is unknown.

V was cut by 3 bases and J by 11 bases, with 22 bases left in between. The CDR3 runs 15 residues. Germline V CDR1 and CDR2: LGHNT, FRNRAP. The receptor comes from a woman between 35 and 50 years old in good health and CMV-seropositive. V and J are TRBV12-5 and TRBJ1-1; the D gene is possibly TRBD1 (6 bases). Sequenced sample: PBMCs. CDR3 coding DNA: TGTGCTAGTGGTTTAACCACGGGACACCCCTCTGGGGCTTTCTTT. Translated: CASGLTTGHPSGAFF.